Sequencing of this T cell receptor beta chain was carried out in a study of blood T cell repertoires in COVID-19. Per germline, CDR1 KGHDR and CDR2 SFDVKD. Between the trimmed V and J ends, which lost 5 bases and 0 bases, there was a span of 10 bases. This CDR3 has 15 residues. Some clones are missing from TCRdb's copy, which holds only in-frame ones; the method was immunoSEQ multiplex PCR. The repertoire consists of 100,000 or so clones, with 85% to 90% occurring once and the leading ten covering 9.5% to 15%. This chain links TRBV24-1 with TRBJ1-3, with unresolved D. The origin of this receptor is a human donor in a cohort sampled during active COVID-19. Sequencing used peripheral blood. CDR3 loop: CATSGWASSGNTIYF. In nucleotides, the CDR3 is TGTGCCACCAGTGGGTGGGCGAGCTCTGGAAACACCATATATTTT.